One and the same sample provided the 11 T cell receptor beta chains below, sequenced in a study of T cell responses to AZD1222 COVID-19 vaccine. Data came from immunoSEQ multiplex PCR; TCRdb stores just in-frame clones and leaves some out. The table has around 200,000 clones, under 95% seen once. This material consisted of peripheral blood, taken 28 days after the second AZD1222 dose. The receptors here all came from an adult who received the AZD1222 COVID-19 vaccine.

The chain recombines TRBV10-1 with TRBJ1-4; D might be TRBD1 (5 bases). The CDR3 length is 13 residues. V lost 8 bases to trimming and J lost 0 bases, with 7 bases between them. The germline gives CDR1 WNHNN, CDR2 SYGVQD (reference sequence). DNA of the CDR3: TGCGCCAGCGAAGGGGCAACTAATGAAAAACTGTTTTTT. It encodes CASEGATNEKLFF.

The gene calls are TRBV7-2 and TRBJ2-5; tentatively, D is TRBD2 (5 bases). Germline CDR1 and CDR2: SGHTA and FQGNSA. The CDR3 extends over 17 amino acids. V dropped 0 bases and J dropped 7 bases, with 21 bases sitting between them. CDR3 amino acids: CASSLAPGGYKTGTQYF. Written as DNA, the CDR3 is TGTGCCAGCAGCTTAGCCCCTGGCGGGTATAAGACCGGGACCCAGTACTTC.

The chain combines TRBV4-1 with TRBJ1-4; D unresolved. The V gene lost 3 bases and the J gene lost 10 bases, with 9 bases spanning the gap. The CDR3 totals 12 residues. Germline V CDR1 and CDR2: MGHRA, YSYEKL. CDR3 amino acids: CASSHPAGKLFF. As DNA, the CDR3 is TGCGCCAGCAGCCACCCGGCTGGAAAACTGTTTTTT.

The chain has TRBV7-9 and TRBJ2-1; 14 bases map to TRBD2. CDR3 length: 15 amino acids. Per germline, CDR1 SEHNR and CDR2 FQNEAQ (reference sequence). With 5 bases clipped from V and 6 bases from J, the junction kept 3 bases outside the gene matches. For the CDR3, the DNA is TGTGCCAGCAGCCCCGGGACTAGCGGGAGCAATGAGCAGTTCTTC. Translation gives CASSPGTSGSNEQFF.

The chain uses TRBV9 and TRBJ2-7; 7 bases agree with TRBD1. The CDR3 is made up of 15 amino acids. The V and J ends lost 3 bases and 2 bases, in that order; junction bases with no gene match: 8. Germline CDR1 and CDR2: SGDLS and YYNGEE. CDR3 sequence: CASSAETGPPYEQYF. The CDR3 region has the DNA TGTGCCAGCAGCGCGGAGACAGGGCCCCCCTACGAGCAGTACTTC.

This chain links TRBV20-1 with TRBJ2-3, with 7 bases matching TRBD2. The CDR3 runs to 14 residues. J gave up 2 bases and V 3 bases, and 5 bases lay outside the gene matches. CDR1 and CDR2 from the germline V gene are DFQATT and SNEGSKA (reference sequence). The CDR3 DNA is TGCAGTGCTAGTGGGAGGGGTTACACAGATACGCAGTATTTT. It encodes CSASGRGYTDTQYF.

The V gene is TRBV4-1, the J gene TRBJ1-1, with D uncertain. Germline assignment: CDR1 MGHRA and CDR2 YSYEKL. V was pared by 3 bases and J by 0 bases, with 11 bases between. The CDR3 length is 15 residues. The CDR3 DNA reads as TGCGCCAGCAGCCAGAGAGAGCTTATGAACACTGAAGCTTTCTTT. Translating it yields CASSQRELMNTEAFF.

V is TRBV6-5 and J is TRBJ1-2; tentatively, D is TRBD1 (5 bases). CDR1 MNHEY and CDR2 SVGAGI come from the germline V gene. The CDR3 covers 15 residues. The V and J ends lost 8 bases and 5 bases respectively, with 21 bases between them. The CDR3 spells CASGPQEGLGYGYTF. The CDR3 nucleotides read TGTGCCAGCGGACCTCAAGAGGGGCTCGGGTATGGCTACACCTTC.

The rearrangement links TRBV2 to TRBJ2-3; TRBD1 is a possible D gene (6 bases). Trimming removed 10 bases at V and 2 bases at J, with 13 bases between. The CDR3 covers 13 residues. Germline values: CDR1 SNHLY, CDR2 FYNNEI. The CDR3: CATRGRLTDTQYF. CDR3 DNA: TGTGCCACTAGGGGGAGACTCACAGATACGCAGTATTTT.

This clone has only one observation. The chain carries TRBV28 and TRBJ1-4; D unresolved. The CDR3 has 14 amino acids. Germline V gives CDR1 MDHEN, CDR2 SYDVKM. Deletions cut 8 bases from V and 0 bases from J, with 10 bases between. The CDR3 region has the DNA TGTGCCAGCTCGGTTGGGTCAACTAATGAAAAACTGTTTTTT. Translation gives CASSVGSTNEKLFF.

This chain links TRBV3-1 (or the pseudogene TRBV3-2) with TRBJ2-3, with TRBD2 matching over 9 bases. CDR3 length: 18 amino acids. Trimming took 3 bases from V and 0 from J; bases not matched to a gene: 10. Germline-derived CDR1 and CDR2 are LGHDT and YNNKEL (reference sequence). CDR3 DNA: TGTGCCAGCAGCCAGGGAACCCAACTAGCGGGTAGCACAGATACGCAGTATTTT. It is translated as CASSQGTQLAGSTDTQYF.